Here is one T cell receptor (beta chain) with its context. Its antigen is unknown. The record originates from a study of siplizumab effects on memory and regulatory T cells. Per sample, the assay covered approximately 100,000 TCR templates. The repertoire was sequenced with immunoSEQ multiplex PCR; TCRdb's copy has only in-frame clones and lacks some. The data hold 90,000 to 120,000 clones, with 94% observed a single time. Study-wide results and caveats: Siplizumab significantly decreased alloreactive sequences from unstimulated CD4+ memory cells. Relative to controls at 25% to 30%, mappable alloreactive CD4+ clones exhibited a mean Treg-derived proportion of approximately 70% with siplizumab. Confirmation that proliferating Tregs from siplizumab cultures had suppressive function was not obtained.

Specimen: Tregs sorted from blood. The receptor comes from a human donor in good health.

CDR3 amino acids: CASSLGLAGAYSGANVLTF. DNA of the CDR3: TGTGCCAGCAGTTTAGGACTAGCGGGAGCCTACTCTGGGGCCAACGTCCTGACTTTC. This chain links TRBV27 with TRBJ2-6; 13 bases are shared with TRBD2. This CDR3 is built from 19 residues. Germline loops: CDR1 MNHEY, CDR2 SMNVEV (reference sequence). J lost 0 bases, V lost 2 bases, and 4 bases had no gene match.